The text below deals with one T cell receptor (beta chain). Many counts were recorded for this clonotype. Its specific antigen is unknown. Within one base of it there is no much larger clone, and no base qualities were kept. These data come from a study of CD8 T cells in ankylosing spondylitis (TCRdb year 2017). A note on the overall study: To find TCR variants linked to disease, the study profiled T cell receptor beta repertoires in ankylosing spondylitis patients and healthy donors. The whole study cohort included 108 healthy donors and 25 or so ankylosing spondylitis patients. Peripheral blood was sampled, and synovial fluid was additionally collected from ankylosing spondylitis patients. General conclusions and limits of the study: A CD8+ phenotype was shown by the disease-linked clones, which were found at relatively low frequencies in peripheral blood. The disease-linked clones were reported to be significantly enriched in matched synovial fluid samples from ankylosing spondylitis patients. A TCR beta motif of eight highly homologous amino acid variants appeared characteristic of blood from ankylosing spondylitis patients. Some of the motif variants had been reported before in the synovial fluid and blood of reactive arthritis patients, a finding that suggests common disease-initiation mechanisms.

TCRdb shows the sequencer as Illumina HiSeq 2500. Quantitative 5'-RACE with molecular barcodes was the method used to prepare the TCR beta libraries. Concerning the study's data processing: A new computational method, built on a probabilistic model of VDJ rearrangement, was used to identify disease-linked TCR variants. Using fastp at Q25 and MiXCR, TCRdb reprocessed the public reads and kept productive beta chains. CDR3 protein duplicates are merged, each entry listing the most common genes and DNA. The V and J calls and clone size come from TCRdb's table, not from the authors' own analysis. In all, the sample holds around 130,000 distinct CDR3 sequences, and about 7% of those were seen once. 9.5% to 15% of the sample goes to the ten largest clones. CDR1 DFQATT and CDR2 SNEGSKA are derived from the germline V gene (reference sequence). From the cysteine up to the phenylalanine, the CDR3 has a length of 15 residues. Kept here is only the CDR3 DNA, which spans 45 bases and is read in frame from base 1. V drops 5 bases and J drops 0 bases, leaving 14 bases in between.

The sequence is built from TRBV20-1 and TRBJ2-4; the D gene assignment is ambiguous. What was sequenced was blood, either unsorted or a sorted T cell fraction (not recorded which). The receptor comes from a male donor with ankylosing spondylitis or in good health (not recorded which). The DNA reads as follows: TGCAGTGCTCCCCTACGGCAGTCAGCCAAAAACATTCAGTACTTC. This sequence encodes CSAPLRQSAKNIQYF.